A single sample is the source of the 5 T cell receptor beta chains below, sequenced in a study of T cell responses to AZD1222 COVID-19 vaccine. The method was immunoSEQ multiplex PCR; TCRdb's version includes in-frame clones alone and lacks a portion of them. Of about 93,000 clones listed, roughly nine tenths are singletons. The material sequenced was peripheral blood, taken on day 0 of MenACWY control vaccination. These receptors were collected from an adult in good health.

The chain combines TRBV12-3 or TRBV12-4 with TRBJ1-2, with D perhaps matching TRBD1 (6 bases). V was pared by 5 bases and J by 3 bases, with 10 bases between. The CDR3 has 13 residues. The CDR3 is CASSPRQDYGYTF. The CDR3, as DNA: TGTGCCAGCAGTCCTCGACAGGACTATGGCTACACCTTC.

J is TRBJ2-1 and V is TRBV6-5, with D possibly matching TRBD2 (6 bases). CDR1 and CDR2 from the germline V gene are MNHEY and SVGAGI. V was shortened by 2 bases and J by 6 bases, with 14 bases between the two germline ends. The length of the CDR3 is 15 residues. CDR3 DNA sequence: TGTGCCAGCAGTTACACATTGGCGGAGGGCAATGAGCAGTTCTTC. Encoded protein: CASSYTLAEGNEQFF.

The chain couples TRBV7-2 to TRBJ2-5, with D possibly matching TRBD1 (5 bases). Germline loops: CDR1 SGHTA, CDR2 FQGNSA. The CDR3 has 13 amino acids. Trimming pared 5 bases from V and 2 bases from J, leaving 9 bases between. The CDR3 DNA is TGTGCCAGCAGCCCACAGGTTCAAGAGACCCAGTACTTC. This encodes CASSPQVQETQYF.

This chain links TRBV7-7 with TRBJ2-7; 11 nucleotides line up with TRBD2. The CDR3 length is 15 residues. Germline assignment: CDR1 SSHAT and CDR2 FNYEAQ (reference sequence). J gave up 1 base and V 5 bases, and 4 bases lay outside the gene matches. This chain's CDR3 is CASSPTSGSSYEQYF. CDR3 nucleotide sequence: TGTGCCAGCAGCCCCACTAGCGGGAGTTCCTACGAGCAGTACTTC. The full variable domain, its missing parts supplied by reference TRBV7-7 and TRBJ2-7, is GAGVSQSPRYKVTKRGQDVTLRCDPISSHATLYWYQQALGQGPEFLTYFNYEAQPDKSGLPSDRFSAERPEGSISTLTIQRTEQRDSAMYRCASSPTSGSSYEQYFGPGTRLTVT.

The CDR3 sequence: CASSVDSSNYGYTF. In nucleotides, the CDR3 is TGTGCCAGCAGCGTAGACAGCTCTAACTATGGCTACACCTTC. The chain recombines TRBV9 with TRBJ1-2; D ambiguous. The germline CDR1 and CDR2 sequences are SGDLS and YYNGEE. V was trimmed by 0 bases and J by 0 bases, leaving 6 bases between them. The CDR3 runs 14 residues.